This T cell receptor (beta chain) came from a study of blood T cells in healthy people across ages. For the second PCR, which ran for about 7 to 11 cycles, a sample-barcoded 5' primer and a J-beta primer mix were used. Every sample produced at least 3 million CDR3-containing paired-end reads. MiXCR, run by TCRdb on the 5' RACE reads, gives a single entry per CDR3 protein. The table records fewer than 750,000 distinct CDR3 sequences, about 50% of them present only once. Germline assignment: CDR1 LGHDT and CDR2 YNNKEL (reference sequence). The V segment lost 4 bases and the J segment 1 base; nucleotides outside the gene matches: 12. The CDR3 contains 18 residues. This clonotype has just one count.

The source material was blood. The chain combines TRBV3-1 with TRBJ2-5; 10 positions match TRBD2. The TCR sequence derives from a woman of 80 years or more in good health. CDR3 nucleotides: TGTGCCAGCAGCCCCGGGACTAGCGAACCCCACATCCAAGAGACCCAGTACTTC. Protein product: CASSPGTSEPHIQETQYF.